One and the same sample provided the 13 T cell receptor beta chains below, sequenced in a study of blood T cells in healthy people across ages (dated by TCRdb to the mid-2010s). Library construction relied on 5' RACE. TCRdb lists the instrument as Illumina HiSeq 2500. A second about 7 to 11 cycle PCR used a sample-barcoded 5' primer and a J-beta primer mix. TCRdb reanalyzed the raw reads on its own, using fastp at Q25 for trimming and MiXCR for clone calling, and kept in-frame beta chains. Rows with one shared CDR3 protein collapse into an entry with the most common genes and DNA. The sample includes about 1.4 million distinct CDR3 sequences, with 59% observed a single time. The top ten constitute 6.5% to 8.5% of the sample. The sequenced sample consisted of blood. These receptors were obtained from a man between 18 and 29 years old in good health.

The V and J genes are TRBV5-1 and TRBJ2-6, with 11 bases matching TRBD1. The CDR3 is 18 residues long. Trimming cost V 4 bases and J 0 bases; bases outside gene matches: 6. Germline CDR1 reads SGHRS; CDR2 reads YFSETQ. The CDR3 loop reads CASSVAGTGGSGANVLTF. Written as DNA, the CDR3 is TGCGCCAGCAGCGTCGCCGGGACAGGGGGCTCTGGGGCCAACGTCCTGACTTTC.

The chain couples TRBV20-1 to TRBJ2-5, with TRBD1 matching over 7 bases. V was pared by 6 bases and J by 7 bases, with 14 bases of the junction left unmatched. Germline lookup yields CDR1 DFQATT and CDR2 SNEGSKA (reference sequence). The CDR3 covers 14 residues. DNA for the CDR3: TGCAGTGCCAATCCCCCAGGGGGTTCGGGGACCCAGTACTTC. Its protein is CSANPPGGSGTQYF.

This clonotype showed up just a few times. The chain links TRBV6-5 to TRBJ2-7, with 8 bases aligning to TRBD1. The germline V gene has CDR1 MNHEY and CDR2 SVGAGI. This CDR3 is built from 15 residues. V shed 6 bases and J 3 bases; nucleotides not matched to a gene: 10. The CDR3 DNA sequence: TGTGCCAGCAGGACTCCGAGACAGGGGATCTACGAGCAGTACTTC. It codes for CASRTPRQGIYEQYF.

Remarks on this clonotype: One end of the junction varies from germline; a read error may be responsible. V and J are TRBV18 and TRBJ2-4; D ambiguous. The end of the DNA fits TRBJ2-7 better, so the J call may be wrong. Germline V gene lookup returns CDR1 KGHSH and CDR2 LQKENI. The CDR3 extends over 14 amino acids. The CDR3 sequence: CAGSPRAEPAEQYF. CDR3 bases: TGTGCCGGCTCACCACGGGCTGAGCCGGCCGAGCAGTACTTC.

This chain uses TRBV25-1 with TRBJ2-1; D may be TRBD1 or TRBD2 (6 bases each). The J call may be wrong; the DNA end is better matched by TRBJ2-7. The CDR3 is 14 amino acids. Germline CDR1 and CDR2: MGHDK and SYGVNS. The CDR3 sequence: CASSDGGPYNEQYF. The DNA of the CDR3 is TGTGCCAGCAGTGATGGGGGGCCGTACAATGAGCAGTACTTC.

The chain is built from TRBV18 and TRBJ2-7, with D possibly called TRBD1 or TRBD2 (5 bases each). V was trimmed by 2 bases and J by 2 bases, leaving 16 bases between them. The CDR3 totals 16 residues. Germline CDR1 KGHSH, CDR2 LQKENI. The CDR3 protein is CASSPNPGTRTYEQYF. In DNA form, the CDR3 reads TGTGCCAGCTCACCAAACCCAGGGACCCGAACCTACGAGCAGTACTTC.

The chain has TRBV12-5 and TRBJ1-1, with 9 positions matching TRBD1. V dropped 4 bases and J dropped 8; count of bases not matched to a gene: 2. The CDR3 extends over 12 amino acids. The germline gives CDR1 LGHNT, CDR2 FRNRAP. The CDR3, as DNA: TGTGCTAGTGGTTCCGGACAGGGGGAAGCTTTCTTT. As protein: CASGSGQGEAFF.

The table lists this clonotype with a few counts. The chain joins TRBV4-1 to TRBJ2-7, with D perhaps matching TRBD1 or TRBD2 (5 bases each). The CDR3 spans 15 residues. Germline-derived CDR1 and CDR2 are MGHRA and YSYEKL. V lost 4 bases and J lost 0, with 13 bases in between. CDR3 nucleotide sequence: TGCGCCAGCAGCCCCCGTTGGGGGAGCTCCTACGAGCAGTACTTC. Protein: CASSPRWGSSYEQYF.

The chain joins TRBV30 to TRBJ2-3; no reliable D call. The CDR3 covers 14 residues. The germline gives CDR1 GTSNPN, CDR2 SVGIG (reference sequence). V lost 7 bases and J lost 1, with 15 bases in between. The CDR3 loop reads CALNSCPGTDTQYF. As DNA, the CDR3 is TGTGCCTTAAACTCCTGCCCAGGCACAGATACGCAGTATTTT.

This clonotype appeared a few times. The chain employs TRBV12-3 or TRBV12-4 and TRBJ2-1; no clear D gene. The V gene lost 6 bases and the J gene lost 9 bases, with 21 bases spanning the gap. The CDR3 spans 15 residues. CDR3 in amino acids: CASSYRRGRVGEQFF. The DNA of the CDR3 is TGTGCCAGCAGCTATAGACGAGGTCGGGTAGGTGAGCAGTTCTTC.

The table lists this clonotype with a count of one. A single base separates this from a much larger clone, so it may be a read error. This rearrangement joins TRBV27 to TRBJ2-7; D not resolved. There are 14 residues in the CDR3. V lost 0 bases to trimming and J lost 0 bases, with 6 bases between them. Germline CDR1 reads MNHEY; CDR2 reads SMNVEV (reference sequence). The CDR3 coding sequence is TGTGCCAGCAGTTTATCACTGAGCTCCTACGAGCAGTACTTC. Translated: CASSLSLSSYEQYF.

This clonotype was found once. J is TRBJ1-2 and V is TRBV20-1, with TRBD1 matching over 9 bases. Germline assignment: CDR1 DFQATT and CDR2 SNEGSKA (reference sequence). The CDR3 covers 12 residues. The junction had 6 bases not matched to a gene; V was cut back by 6 bases and J by 7 bases. The CDR3 sequence: CSAGTGSFGYTF. The CDR3 DNA is TGCAGTGCGGGGACAGGGAGCTTTGGCTACACCTTC.

J is TRBJ2-7 and V is TRBV11-2; D unclear. The CDR3 extends over 15 amino acids. Trimming took off 2 bases at V and 0 bases at J, with 11 bases between the two ends. Germline CDR1 SGHAT, CDR2 FQNNGV. The CDR3 DNA is TGTGCCAGCAGCTTAATGGGTCCTTACTCCTACGAGCAGTACTTC. Its protein is CASSLMGPYSYEQYF.